This TCR beta chain appears in the sequencing data of a study of cytomegalovirus exposure and HLA in healthy donors (dated by TCRdb to 2016 to 2017). Background on the whole study: In an earlier analysis of some 550 of the donors, about 260 Gb of sequence data and approximately 100 million unique TCR beta sequences from about 179 million T cells were reported. Approximately 310 gigabases of sequencing data and 70 million to 100 million unique TCR sequences made up an early release that covered 640 HLA-typed donors. To predict cytomegalovirus infection status, the study combined high-throughput TCR immunosequencing, statistical association of individual TCRs with disease status, and machine learning. Of the approximately 400 genotyped donors, 75% to 85% were placed in the genetic ancestry cluster associated with self-reported Caucasian donors. HLA typing included class I and class II loci at four-digit resolution. To decide whether each TCR beta V gene segment behaved as functional or pseudogenic, an earlier analysis of some 600 of the donors relied on high-throughput TCR beta sequencing. Typing coverage varied by locus: roughly 629-630 donors for A, B, C, DRB1 and DQB1; approximately 560 for DQA1; 606 for DPA1; approximately 490 for DPB1. Every repertoire in the discovery cohort had been generated on one and the same sequencing platform. A later genetic analysis used genome-wide SNP genotypes for about 60% of the roughly 670 donors, treating that subset as a discovery cohort. Using immunosequencing, the study profiled T cell repertoires from 500 to 800 subjects and related those repertoires to cytomegalovirus serostatus. Alongside the repertoire data, information on donor age, sex, ethnicity and CMV serostatus was compiled. The later analysis used no new phenotypic data to find candidate immune exposures, relying instead on TCR beta sequences and their occurrence across donors. A later analysis re-analyzed previously published TCR beta repertoires from 500 to 700 donors and added high-resolution HLA genotyping to study TCR occurrence patterns. On average, roughly 250,000 unique TCR beta nucleotide sequences were sequenced per donor among about 400 genotyped donors of the cohort, with 15% to 20% of those sequences being non-productive. About 5 DR-DQ haplotypes were handled as single units for association and clustering, since linkage in the cohort was strong. Besides the first cohort of around 700 subjects, a separate validation cohort made up of 90 to 150 different subjects was used. The study aimed to test whether cataloging public T cell receptors could reveal signatures of past pathogen exposure. Study-level results and caveats: A further reported finding was that TCR beta sequences accurately predicted the HLA-A and HLA-B alleles for most subjects in the first cohort. A total of 150 or so TCR beta chains were listed by the study as associated with cytomegalovirus. Most CMV-associated TCR beta chains appeared to be HLA-restricted in a later analysis, and the HLA associations seemed to be driven largely by CMV exposure. A few of the identified cytomegalovirus-associated TCR beta chains were confirmed in vitro to be specific for cytomegalovirus antigens. V-gene and J-gene trimming of TCR beta chains was associated with a missense DCLRE1C variant in a later genetic analysis, and the association was replicated in an independent cohort. Because counts were too low, some 16 rarely observed V segments, including chromosome 9 orphons, were excluded from the earlier analysis of a few hundred of the donors. Presence/absence analyses assumed roughly uniform sequencing depth across donors, an assumption that may not hold. The cohort was sequenced for TCR beta chains only, and without alpha or paired-chain data the features that could be detected were limited. In a later analysis, several top co-occurrence clusters were reported to appear linked to parvovirus B19, influenza, CMV and Epstein-Barr virus. The authors suggested that the approach could potentially be generalized to other disease states and immunological phenotypes. CMV serostatus was the only immune exposure information available for the cohort. A later genetic analysis reported fewer N-insertions in productive TCRs among donors in an Asian-associated ancestry cluster than the 666-donor mean. The sequencing pipeline was judged likely to have produced a cluster of highly shared sequence variants as a technical artifact. Most TCR sequences were observed very rarely across donors, whereas some public TCRs were present in many individuals. At a false discovery rate of 0.05, a later analysis linked 15,000 to 20,000 TCR beta sequences to specific HLA alleles. Because HLA typing was unavailable for some donors at each locus, only the typed subset was used in association tests. Linkage disequilibrium might explain the correlated functional status among segregating V segments, but an unknown experimental factor could not be excluded. Some IMGT-functional V segments, including TRBV6-2 and TRBV6-3, could not be distinguished by the 87-base-pair reads and were therefore excluded. When HLA alleles, especially DR and DQ, strongly co-occurred, attributing TCR associations to individual alleles was difficult. In a later analysis, HLA-associated TCR beta chains were found to be more clonally expanded and to have lower generation probabilities than equally common non-associated chains. A later analysis found that TCR association rates varied across HLA loci, with DRB1 alleles showing the most associated TCRs and HLA-C alleles the fewest. In an earlier analysis of more than 500 of the donors, most TCR beta V segments appeared in productive rearrangements about 90% or about 30% of the time, broadly matching IMGT annotations. Cytomegalovirus status was reported to be diagnosed by the classifier with high specificity and sensitivity in both the original and validation cohorts.

The library came from the immunoSEQ multiplex PCR assay. For the multiplex PCR, a mixture combining 60 forward primers for TCR Vbeta segments and 13 reverse primers for TCR Jbeta segments was used. A multiplex PCR assay on genomic DNA amplified the CDR3 region of rearranged TCR beta genes. The amplified TCR beta libraries were sequenced on the Illumina HiSeq System as 87-base-pair reads. Turning to the authors' computational methods: A later analysis tallied 75 million to 95 million unique TCR beta chains across the approximately 670 repertoires, and 10 million to 11 million of those chains were shared by two or more donors. A nearest-neighbor algorithm error-corrected the raw reads and collapsed the reads into unique sequences, merging closely related sequences to remove PCR and sequencing errors. CDR3 sequences were aligned to IMGT reference sequences to assign V, D and J gene segments. For a sequence to be retained, a match of at least six nucleotides to both a V gene segment and a J gene segment was required. Rearrangements were classified as productive when the CDR3 lacked stop codons and remained in frame with V and J, and all other rearrangements were classified as non-productive. Following IMGT convention, CDR3 was defined as the stretch from the second conserved V-encoded cysteine up to the conserved J-encoded phenylalanine. The earlier analysis of about 590 of the donors excluded sequences that lacked an unambiguous match to a single V gene segment. An earlier analysis of 587 of the donors classified V segments as functional when productive rearrangements were above 56.7% and as segregating when the standard deviation between donors was above 5%. To diagnose cytomegalovirus status from the catalog of TCR beta chain sequences, a statistical classification framework was built. A later analysis assigned V and J genes by comparing TCR nucleotide sequences with IMGT/GENE-DB human TR gene sequences. Using the TCRdist pipeline, a later analysis assigned CDR3 sequences along with most-parsimonious VDJ recombination scenarios. In a later analysis, every TCR beta chain was defined by the combination of its CDR3 amino acid sequence and its V-gene family, and reads without a unique V-gene family were dropped. As a way to deal with suspected cross-contamination and a sequencing artifact, a later analysis dropped 450 to 600 nucleotide sequences that were highly shared and had low generation probability. For each public chain, a later analysis derived a clonal expansion index from normalized ranks of inferred template counts within each repertoire. In a later analysis, generation probabilities were computed using a VDJ recombination model fitted to out-of-frame rearrangements, and the results were checked against IGoR. In a later analysis, TCR-TCR, TCR-HLA and TCR-CMV co-occurrence was scored with hypergeometric tests, and a repertoire-size bias correction was applied to TCR pairs. False discovery rates were estimated in a later analysis by permuting HLA or CMV assignments 20 times. A later analysis grouped co-occurring TCRs with DBSCAN, adding TCRdist sequence similarity when clustering within HLA-allele-positive subsets. Repertoires with fewer than 30,000 or more than 120,000 public chains were left out of co-occurrence clustering, as were about 5 repertoires with anomalous nucleotide sharing. TCRdb's version of the immuneACCESS table is confined to in-frame rearrangements and falls short of the full clone set. An unresolved V gene accounts for under half of the shortfall where checked; the remainder is of unknown origin. V, J and clone size are taken as reported in that table, and D and trimming were inferred from the DNA itself. The table for this sample lists roughly 78,000 clones; roughly 64% of them were counted only once. The ten largest clones represent over 5.5% of the sample.

Taken from cysteine to phenylalanine, the CDR3 has 15 residues. Just the 45-base CDR3 DNA is kept, in frame starting at base 1. Reading the germline V gene (reference sequence) gives CDR1 SEHNR and CDR2 FQNEAQ. The germline V and J ends show losses of 2 bases and 3 bases respectively, and no gene match explains 5 bases of the junction. The cohort comprised 710 or so healthy bone marrow donors. Cohort members were all nominally healthy when sampled, although unrecorded immune exposures were likely present. The donor tested CMV seropositive, placing the donor among the approximately 290 seropositive members of the cohort. Each donor provided a peripheral blood sample, and peripheral blood mononuclear cells were used for TCR beta sequencing. The Qiagen DNeasy Blood Extraction Kit was used to extract genomic DNA from the blood cell samples. A note on this clone: Its antigen remains undetermined. Base qualities are not provided; no much larger clone lies one nucleotide away.

The sequencing sample was made of PBMCs. The source is a man aged 25 to 40 in good health and CMV-seropositive. This receptor chain uses TRBV7-9 and TRBJ2-7, with 9 central nucleotides matching TRBD1. The CDR3 in this case is CASSLIGTGYYEQYF. The bases are TGTGCCAGCAGCTTAATCGGGACAGGGTACTACGAGCAGTACTTC.